These T cell receptor beta chains were read from a single sample in a study of identical twins' blood T cells. Using its own MiXCR run on the 5' RACE reads, TCRdb lists one record per CDR3 protein. Of about 370,000 distinct CDR3 sequences in the sample, about 28% are singletons; the top ten hold 6.1%. What was sequenced was PBMCs. These receptors came from a woman aged 18-49 years in good health. Each CDR3 is given with its conserved first and last residue. A D gene is named only where the DNA matches it firmly. Clone sizes are given selectively: once, few, many, or a class where the clone is expanded.

d_call clone_size j_call v_call cdr3_aa cdr3_nt
TRBD2 . TRBJ2-2 TRBV5-1 CASSSSGTSTGELFF TGCGCCAGCAGCTCATCCGGGACTAGTACCGGGGAGCTGTTTTTT
. . TRBJ1-2 TRBV5-8 CASTTIGTVANYGYTF TGTGCCAGCACAACAATCGGGACCGTCGCTAACTATGGCTACACCTTC
. few TRBJ2-7 TRBV20-1 CSAVAIYEQYF TGCAGTGCTGTTGCGATCTACGAGCAGTACTTC
. few TRBJ1-4 TRBV6-2/TRBV6-3 CASSYSRPGLGKLFF TGTGCCAGCAGTTACAGTCGACCGGGACTCGGCAAACTGTTTTTT
. few TRBJ2-1 TRBV5-4 CASRLGNEQFF TGTGCCAGCAGGCTGGGCAATGAGCAGTTCTTC
. . TRBJ1-2 TRBV5-1 CASSLTGTDYGYTF TGCGCCAGCAGCTTGACGGGGACGGATTATGGCTACACCTTC
. . TRBJ1-2 TRBV5-1 CASSLGAGVLDGYTF TGCGCCAGCAGCTTGGGAGCAGGGGTTTTGGACGGCTACACCTTC
TRBD2 . TRBJ2-7 TRBV6-5 CASSPGLAGIDEQYF TGTGCCAGCAGCCCCGGACTAGCGGGAATCGACGAGCAGTACTTC
. few TRBJ2-1 TRBV7-6 CASSLTTPSGEQFF TGTGCCAGCAGCTTGACAACCCCGAGCGGTGAGCAGTTCTTC
. few TRBJ1-2 TRBV29-1 CSTLLGGRYGYTF TGCAGCACCCTTTTAGGCGGGCGGTATGGCTACACCTTC
TRBD2 . TRBJ2-3 TRBV5-1 CASSLIASGGADTQYF TGCGCCAGCAGCTTGATCGCTAGCGGGGGGGCAGATACGCAGTATTTT
TRBD1 . TRBJ1-5 TRBV20-1 CSAPAGTGHQPQHF TGCAGTGCTCCGGCTGGGACAGGGCATCAGCCCCAGCATTTT
. . TRBJ2-3 TRBV7-9 CAISLVAGTDTQYF TGTGCCATCAGCTTAGTGGCTGGCACAGATACGCAGTATTTT
. . TRBJ1-1 TRBV7-8 CASSRRTELGAFF TGTGCCAGCAGCCGAAGGACAGAACTTGGAGCTTTCTTT
TRBD1 many TRBJ1-1 TRBV29-1 CSVTHRGNAEAFF TGCAGCGTTACTCACAGGGGTAACGCTGAAGCTTTCTTT
. . TRBJ1-1 TRBV24-1 CATGMNTEAFF TGTGCCACCGGGATGAACACTGAAGCTTTCTTT
. many TRBJ1-2 TRBV5-1 CASSLERDYTF TGCGCCAGCAGCTTGGAAAGAGACTACACCTTC
. few TRBJ2-1 TRBV29-1 CSVESGRNEQFF TGCAGCGTTGAGTCGGGTAGGAATGAGCAGTTCTTC
. many TRBJ2-2 TRBV10-2 CASSRGTASGELFF TGCGCCAGCAGCCGAGGGACTGCAAGCGGGGAGCTGTTTTTT
. . TRBJ1-1 TRBV29-1 CSVEWVRNTEAFF TGCAGCGTTGAATGGGTCAGGAACACTGAAGCTTTCTTT
TRBD1 . TRBJ1-1 TRBV29-1 CSYSQGADTEAFF TGCAGTTATAGTCAGGGGGCTGACACTGAAGCTTTCTTT
. . TRBJ2-2 TRBV5-1 CAPGMGDTGELFF TGCGCGCCCGGAATGGGGGACACCGGGGAGCTGTTTTTT
. few TRBJ2-5 TRBV20-1 CSARDQGHTSQYF TGCAGTGCTAGAGATCAGGGACATACGTCCCAGTACTTC
. . TRBJ1-2 TRBV27 CASGREPNYGYTF TGTGCCAGCGGAAGGGAGCCTAACTATGGCTACACCTTC
. . TRBJ2-3 TRBV7-2 CASSSVGFYTDTQYF TGTGCCAGCAGCTCCGTTGGCTTCTACACAGATACGCAGTATTTT
. few TRBJ2-1 TRBV25-1 CASLGNNEQFF TGTGCCAGCCTGGGAAACAATGAGCAGTTCTTC
. few TRBJ2-3 TRBV4-3 CASSQSQGRSTDTQYF TGCGCCAGCAGCCAGTCCCAGGGGAGGAGCACAGATACGCAGTATTTT
TRBD2 . TRBJ2-3 TRBV29-1 CSAAGTSGTTDTHYF TGCAGCGCCGCCGGGACTAGCGGGACCACAGATACGCACTATTTT
. many TRBJ2-7 TRBV6-2/TRBV6-3 CASSLSPTGLREQYF TGTGCCAGCAGTCTAAGTCCGACTGGGCTGAGAGAGCAGTACTTC
. . TRBJ1-2 TRBV20-1 CSARAVHQTF TGCAGTGCTAGAGCAGTGCACCAGACCTTC
. few TRBJ1-1 TRBV7-8 CASSLVTVSGTEAFF TGTGCCAGCAGCTTAGTTACAGTCTCGGGCACTGAAGCTTTCTTT
. few TRBJ2-7 TRBV19 CASTSGVASYEQYF TGTGCCAGTACCTCTGGCGTAGCCTCCTACGAGCAGTACTTC
. . TRBJ1-1 TRBV6-5 CASSYSTGMNTEAFF TGTGCCAGCAGTTACTCGACAGGAATGAACACTGAAGCTTTCTTT
TRBD1 few TRBJ2-2 TRBV2 CASRRQGSGELFF TGTGCCAGCAGACGACAGGGGAGCGGGGAGCTGTTTTTT
. . TRBJ1-2 TRBV29-1 CSVEDRSGYGCTF TGCAGCGTTGAAGATCGGTCCGGATATGGCTGCACCTTC
. . TRBJ2-2 TRBV9 CASSVLSGLGTGELFF TGTGCCAGCAGCGTTTTGAGCGGTCTAGGCACCGGGGAGCTGTTTTTT
. . TRBJ2-3 TRBV6-2/TRBV6-3 CAKGRTDTQYF TGTGCCAAAGGGAGGACAGATACGCAGTATTTT
. . TRBJ1-2 TRBV29-1 CSVPGRAKDYGYTF TGCAGCGTCCCCGGACGCGCGAAAGACTATGGCTACACCTTC
. many TRBJ2-5 TRBV7-9 CASSFFSGEETQYF TGTGCCAGCAGCTTCTTCTCCGGGGAAGAGACCCAGTACTTC
TRBD1 few TRBJ2-4 TRBV28 CASSYRGRNIQYF TGTGCCAGCAGTTACAGGGGCCGAAACATTCAGTACTTC
. . TRBJ2-7 TRBV6-5 CASSYSGSGSYYEQYF TGTGCCAGCAGTTACTCGGGTTCAGGGTCTTACTACGAGCAGTACTTC